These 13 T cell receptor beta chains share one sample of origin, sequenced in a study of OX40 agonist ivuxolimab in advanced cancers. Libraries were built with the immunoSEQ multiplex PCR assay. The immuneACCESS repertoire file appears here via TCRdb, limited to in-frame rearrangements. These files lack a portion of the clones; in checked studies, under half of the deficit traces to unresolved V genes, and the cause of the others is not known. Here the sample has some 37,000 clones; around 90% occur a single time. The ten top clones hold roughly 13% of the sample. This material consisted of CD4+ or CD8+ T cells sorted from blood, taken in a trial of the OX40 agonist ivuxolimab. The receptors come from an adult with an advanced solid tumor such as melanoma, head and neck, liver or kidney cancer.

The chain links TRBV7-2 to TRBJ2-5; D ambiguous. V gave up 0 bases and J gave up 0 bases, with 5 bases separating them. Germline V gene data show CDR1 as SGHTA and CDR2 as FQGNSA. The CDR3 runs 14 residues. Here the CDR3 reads CASSLADYQETQYF. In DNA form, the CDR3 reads TGTGCCAGCAGCTTAGCGGATTACCAAGAGACCCAGTACTTC.

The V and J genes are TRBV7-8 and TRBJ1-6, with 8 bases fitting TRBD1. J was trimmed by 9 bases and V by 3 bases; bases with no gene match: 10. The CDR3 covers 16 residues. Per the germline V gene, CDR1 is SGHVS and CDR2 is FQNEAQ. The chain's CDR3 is CASSFGVETGASPLHF. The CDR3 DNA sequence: TGTGCCAGCAGCTTCGGGGTAGAGACAGGGGCTTCACCCCTCCACTTT.

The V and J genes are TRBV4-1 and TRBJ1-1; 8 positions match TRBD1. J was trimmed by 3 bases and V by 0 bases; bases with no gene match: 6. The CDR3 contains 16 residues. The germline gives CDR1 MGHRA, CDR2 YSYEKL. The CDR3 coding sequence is TGCGCCAGCAGCCAAGATCGCCGACAGGGGTACACTGAAGCTTTCTTT. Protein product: CASSQDRRQGYTEAFF.

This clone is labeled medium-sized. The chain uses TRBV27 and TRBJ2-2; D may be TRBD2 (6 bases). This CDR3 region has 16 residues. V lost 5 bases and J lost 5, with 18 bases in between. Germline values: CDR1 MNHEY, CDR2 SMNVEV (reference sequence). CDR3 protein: CASSLLGTGGTGELFF. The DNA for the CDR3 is TGTGCCAGCAGTCTCCTCGGGACTGGGGGGACCGGGGAGCTGTTTTTT.

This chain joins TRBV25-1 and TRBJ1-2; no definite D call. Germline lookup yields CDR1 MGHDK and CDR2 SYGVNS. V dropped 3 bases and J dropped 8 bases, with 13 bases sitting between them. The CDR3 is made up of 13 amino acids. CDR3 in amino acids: CASSDRADMGYTF. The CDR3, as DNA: TGTGCCAGCAGTGACCGGGCAGATATGGGCTACACCTTC.

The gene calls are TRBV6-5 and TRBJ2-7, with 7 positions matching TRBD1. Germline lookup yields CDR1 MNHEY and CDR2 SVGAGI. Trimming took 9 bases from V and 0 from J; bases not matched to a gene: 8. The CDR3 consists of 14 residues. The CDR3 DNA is TGTGCCAGAAATGGGACAGTTAGCTCCTACGAGCAGTACTTC. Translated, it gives CARNGTVSSYEQYF.

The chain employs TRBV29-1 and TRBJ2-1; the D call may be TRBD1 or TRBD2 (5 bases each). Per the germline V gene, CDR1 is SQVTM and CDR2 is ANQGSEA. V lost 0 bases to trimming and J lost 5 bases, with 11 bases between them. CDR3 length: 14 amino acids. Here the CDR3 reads CSVEDTRGHNEQFF. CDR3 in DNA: TGCAGCGTTGAAGATACTAGGGGCCACAATGAGCAGTTCTTC.

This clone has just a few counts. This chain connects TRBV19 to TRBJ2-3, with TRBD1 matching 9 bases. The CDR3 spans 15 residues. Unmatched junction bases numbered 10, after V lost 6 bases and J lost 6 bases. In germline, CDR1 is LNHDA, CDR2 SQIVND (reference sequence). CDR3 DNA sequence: TGTGCCAGTAGCCTGACAGGGGGGTCACAGGATACGCAGTATTTT. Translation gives CASSLTGGSQDTQYF.

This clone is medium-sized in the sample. The CDR3 DNA is TGTGCCAGCAGTTACTCGATTATTTCGGGACAGGTCCAGTTCTTC. Its translation is CASSYSIISGQVQFF. The chain couples TRBV6-5 to TRBJ2-1, with TRBD1 identical over 8 bases. The CDR3 runs 15 residues. V shed 0 bases and J 13 bases; nucleotides not matched to a gene: 11. Germline CDR1 MNHEY, CDR2 SVGAGI.

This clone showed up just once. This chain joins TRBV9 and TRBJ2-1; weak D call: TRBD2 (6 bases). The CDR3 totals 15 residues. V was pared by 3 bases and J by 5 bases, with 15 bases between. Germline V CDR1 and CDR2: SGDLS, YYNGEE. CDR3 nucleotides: TGTGCCAGCAGCGCTTGGAGGGCTGCCGACAATGAGCAGTTCTTC. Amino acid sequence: CASSAWRAADNEQFF.

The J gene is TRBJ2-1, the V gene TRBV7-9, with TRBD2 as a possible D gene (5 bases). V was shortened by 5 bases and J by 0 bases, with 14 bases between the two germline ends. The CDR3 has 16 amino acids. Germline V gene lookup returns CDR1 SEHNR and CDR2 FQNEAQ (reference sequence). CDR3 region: CASSPRTSSSYNEQFF. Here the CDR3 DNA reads TGTGCCAGCAGCCCGAGGACTTCTAGCTCCTACAATGAGCAGTTCTTC.

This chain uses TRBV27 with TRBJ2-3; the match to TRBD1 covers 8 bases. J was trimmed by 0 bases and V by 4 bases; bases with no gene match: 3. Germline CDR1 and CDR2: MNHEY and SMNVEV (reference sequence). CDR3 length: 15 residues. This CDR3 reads CASSWTGISTDTQYF. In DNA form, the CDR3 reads TGTGCCAGCAGTTGGACAGGGATTAGCACAGATACGCAGTATTTT.

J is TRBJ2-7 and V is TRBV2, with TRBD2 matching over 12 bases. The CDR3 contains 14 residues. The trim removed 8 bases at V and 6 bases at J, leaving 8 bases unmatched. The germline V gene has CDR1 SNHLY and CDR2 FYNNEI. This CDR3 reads CASLWTSGIAEQYF. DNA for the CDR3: TGTGCCAGCCTCTGGACTAGCGGGATAGCCGAGCAGTACTTC.